This T cell receptor (beta chain) was recovered during a study of shared clonotypes between healthy human individuals. The assay was run at deep level. Here immunoSEQ multiplex PCR was the method, and the copy in TCRdb shows in-frame clones only, minus some. The sample holds fewer than 600,000 clones, about 76% seen once. The CDR3 spans 15 residues. Germline loops: CDR1 SEHNR, CDR2 FQNEAQ (reference sequence). V gave up 1 base and J gave up 4 bases, with 14 bases separating them. The TCR was taken from a woman aged 35 to 49 in good health. Some clones in this sample may be carry-over from other donors' samples. The sample consisted of PBMCs. V gene TRBV7-9 combines with J gene TRBJ2-7, with TRBD1 as a possible D gene (5 bases). In nucleotides, the CDR3 is TGTGCCAGCAGCTTAGGGCGCCCGGACACATACGAGCAGTACTTC. Its translation is CASSLGRPDTYEQYF.